This T cell receptor beta chain is from a study of T cell changes during pregnancy in multiple sclerosis. The CDR3 has 15 amino acids. V gave up 1 base and J gave up 2 bases, with 11 bases separating them. CDR1 and CDR2 from the germline V gene are SGHTA and FQGNSA. Measured with immunoSEQ multiplex PCR; TCRdb has only the in-frame clones, and not every one. This table holds about 60,000 clones, nearly 95% found once. The V call is TRBV7-2, the J call TRBJ2-5, with a weak D call TRBD1 (5 bases). Sequenced material: peripheral blood, taken in the first trimester of pregnancy. The TCR originated in a female donor with multiple sclerosis, enrolled in a pregnancy study. CDR3 DNA sequence: TGTGCCAGCAGCTTAGTGGGGCTACCACAAGAGACCCAGTACTTC. It is translated as CASSLVGLPQETQYF.